This TCR beta chain is drawn from a study of shared clonotypes between healthy human individuals. CDR1 and CDR2 (germline): MGHDK, SYGVNS. V lost 1 base to trimming and J lost 5 bases, with 8 bases between them. The CDR3 length is 13 residues. TCRdb keeps only in-frame clones here, not all; method: immunoSEQ multiplex PCR. The table lists fewer than 2.5 million clones, approximately 93% of them singletons, with 0.36% in the top ten. The sequence was obtained from a man in his late teens or twenties in good health. Some clones in this sample may be carry-over from other donors' samples. Source material: naive CD4+ T cells from PBMCs. Sample subset: CD45RA+ positively selected. The gene calls are TRBV25-1 and TRBJ1-2; D is unresolved. CDR3 in amino acids: CASSESGLYGYTF. The CDR3, as DNA: TGTGCCAGCAGTGAATCGGGCCTTTATGGCTACACCTTC.